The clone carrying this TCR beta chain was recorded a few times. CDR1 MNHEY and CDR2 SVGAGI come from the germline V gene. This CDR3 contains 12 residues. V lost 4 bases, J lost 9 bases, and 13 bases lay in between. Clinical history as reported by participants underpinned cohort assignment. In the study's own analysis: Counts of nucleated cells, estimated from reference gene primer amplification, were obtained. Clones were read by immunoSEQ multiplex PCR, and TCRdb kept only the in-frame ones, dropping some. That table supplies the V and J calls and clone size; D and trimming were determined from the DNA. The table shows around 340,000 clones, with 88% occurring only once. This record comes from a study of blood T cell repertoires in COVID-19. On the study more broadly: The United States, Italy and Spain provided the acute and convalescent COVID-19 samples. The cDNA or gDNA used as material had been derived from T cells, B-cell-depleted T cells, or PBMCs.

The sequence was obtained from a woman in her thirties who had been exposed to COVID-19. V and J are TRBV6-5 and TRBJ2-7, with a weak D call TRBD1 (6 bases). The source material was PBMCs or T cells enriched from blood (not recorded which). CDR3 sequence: CASSFRRGRQYF. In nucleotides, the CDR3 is TGTGCCAGCAGTTTCCGAAGGGGGAGGCAGTACTTC.